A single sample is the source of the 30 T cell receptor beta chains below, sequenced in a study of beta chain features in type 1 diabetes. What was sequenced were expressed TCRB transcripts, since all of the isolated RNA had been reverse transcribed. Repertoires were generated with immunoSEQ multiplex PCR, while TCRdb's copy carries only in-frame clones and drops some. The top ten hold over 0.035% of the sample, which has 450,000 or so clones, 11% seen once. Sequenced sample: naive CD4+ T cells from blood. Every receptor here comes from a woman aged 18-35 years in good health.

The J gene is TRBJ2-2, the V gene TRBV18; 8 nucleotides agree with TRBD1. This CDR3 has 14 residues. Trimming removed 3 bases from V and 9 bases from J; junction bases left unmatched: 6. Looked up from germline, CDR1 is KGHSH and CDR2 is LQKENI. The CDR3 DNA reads TGTGCCAGCTCACCGGGGACAGGATCTTGGGAGCTGTTTTTT. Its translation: CASSPGTGSWELFF.

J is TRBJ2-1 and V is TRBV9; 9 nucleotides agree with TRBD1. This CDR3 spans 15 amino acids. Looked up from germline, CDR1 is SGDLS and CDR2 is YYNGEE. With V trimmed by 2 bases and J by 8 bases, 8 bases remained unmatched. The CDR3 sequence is CASSVGQGMGYEQFF. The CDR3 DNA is TGTGCCAGCAGCGTGGGACAGGGAATGGGCTATGAGCAGTTCTTC.

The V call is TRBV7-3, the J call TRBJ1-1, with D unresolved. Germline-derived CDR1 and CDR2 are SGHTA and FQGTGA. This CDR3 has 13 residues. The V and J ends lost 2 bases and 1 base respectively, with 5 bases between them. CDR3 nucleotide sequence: TGTGCCAGCAGCTTATGGGGGAACACTGAAGCTTTCTTT. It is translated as CASSLWGNTEAFF.

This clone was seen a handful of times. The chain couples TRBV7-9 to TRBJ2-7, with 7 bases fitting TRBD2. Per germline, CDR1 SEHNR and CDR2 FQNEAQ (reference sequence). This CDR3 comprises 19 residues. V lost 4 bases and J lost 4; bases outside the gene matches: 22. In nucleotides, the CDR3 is TGTGCCAGCAGCTCTTTTGCCCCCCGGGCGGGAGATTCGGTGTACGAGCAGTACTTC. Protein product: CASSSFAPRAGDSVYEQYF.

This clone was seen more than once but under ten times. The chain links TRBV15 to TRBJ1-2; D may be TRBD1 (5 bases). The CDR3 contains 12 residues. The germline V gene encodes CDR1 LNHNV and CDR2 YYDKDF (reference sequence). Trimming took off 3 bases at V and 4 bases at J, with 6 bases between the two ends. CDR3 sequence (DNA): TGTGCCACCAGCAGCCAGGGCTATGGCTACACCTTC. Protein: CATSSQGYGYTF. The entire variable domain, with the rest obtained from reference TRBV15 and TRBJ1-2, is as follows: DAMVIQNPRYQVTQFGKPVTLSCSQTLNHNVMYWYQQKSSQAPKLLFHYYDKDFNNEADTPDNFQSRRPNTSFCFLDIRSPGLGDTAMYLCATSSQGYGYTFGSGTRLTVV.

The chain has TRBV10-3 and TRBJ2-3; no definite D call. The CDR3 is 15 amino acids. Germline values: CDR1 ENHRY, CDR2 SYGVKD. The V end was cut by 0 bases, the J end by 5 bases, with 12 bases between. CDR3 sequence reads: CAISESIAARDTQYF. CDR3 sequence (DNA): TGTGCCATCAGTGAGTCGATCGCAGCAAGAGATACGCAGTATTTT.

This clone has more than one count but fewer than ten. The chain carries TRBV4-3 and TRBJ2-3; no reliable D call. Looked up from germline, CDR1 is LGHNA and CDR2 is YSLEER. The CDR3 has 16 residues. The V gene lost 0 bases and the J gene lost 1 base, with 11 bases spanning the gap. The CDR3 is CASSQDRVPGTDTQYF. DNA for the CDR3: TGCGCCAGCAGCCAAGATCGGGTCCCCGGCACAGATACGCAGTATTTT.

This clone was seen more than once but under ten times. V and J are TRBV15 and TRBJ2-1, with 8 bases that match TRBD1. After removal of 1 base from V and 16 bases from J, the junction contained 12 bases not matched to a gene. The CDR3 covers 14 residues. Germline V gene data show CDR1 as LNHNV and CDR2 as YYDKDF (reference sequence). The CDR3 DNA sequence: TGTGCCACCAGCAGAGGAGGGACAGGACTAAAGTTTTTCTTC. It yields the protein CATSRGGTGLKFFF. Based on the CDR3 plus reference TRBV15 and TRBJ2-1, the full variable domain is DAMVIQNPRYQVTQFGKPVTLSCSQTLNHNVMYWYQQKSSQAPKLLFHYYDKDFNNEADTPDNFQSRRPNTSFCFLDIRSPGLGDTAMYLCATSRGGTGLKFFFGPGTRLTVL.

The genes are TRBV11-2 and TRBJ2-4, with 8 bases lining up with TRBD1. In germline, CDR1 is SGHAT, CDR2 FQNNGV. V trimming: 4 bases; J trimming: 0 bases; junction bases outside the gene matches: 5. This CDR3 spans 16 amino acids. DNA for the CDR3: TGTGCCAGCAGCTCCTGGACAGGGCTAGCCAAAAACATTCAGTACTTC. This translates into CASSSWTGLAKNIQYF.

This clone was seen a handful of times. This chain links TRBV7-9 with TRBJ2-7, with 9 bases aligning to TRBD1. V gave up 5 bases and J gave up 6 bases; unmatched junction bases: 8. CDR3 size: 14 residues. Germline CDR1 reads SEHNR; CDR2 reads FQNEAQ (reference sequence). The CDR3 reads CASSRGTGIFEQYF. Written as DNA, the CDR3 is TGTGCCAGCAGCCGCGGGACAGGGATCTTCGAGCAGTACTTC. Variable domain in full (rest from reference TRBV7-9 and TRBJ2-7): DTGVSQNPRHKITKRGQNVTFRCDPISEHNRLYWYRQTLGQGPEFLTYFQNEAQLEKSRLLSDRFSAERPKGSFSTLEIQRTEQGDSAMYLCASSRGTGIFEQYFGPGTRLTVT.

The CDR3 sequence is CASSLGRNYEQYF. CDR3 in DNA: TGTGCCAGCAGCTTAGGGAGAAACTACGAGCAGTACTTC. J is TRBJ2-7 and V is TRBV5-6, with D possibly being TRBD2 (5 bases). Germline loops: CDR1 SGHDT, CDR2 YYEEEE. Trimming left V 2 bases short and J 3 bases short, with 9 bases between. This CDR3 region has 13 residues. Full variable domain (rest looked up from reference TRBV5-6 and TRBJ2-7): DAGVTQSPTHLIKTRGQQVTLRCSPKSGHDTVSWYQQALGQGPQFIFQYYEEEERQRGNFPDRFSGHQFPNYSSELNVNALLLGDSALYLCASSLGRNYEQYFGPGTRLTVT.

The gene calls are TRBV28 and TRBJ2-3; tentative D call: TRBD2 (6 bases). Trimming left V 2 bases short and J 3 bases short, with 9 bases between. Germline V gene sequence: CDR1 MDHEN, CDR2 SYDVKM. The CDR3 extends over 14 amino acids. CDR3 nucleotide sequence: TGTGCCAGCAGTTTAGGGGACTTAACAGATACGCAGTATTTT. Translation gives CASSLGDLTDTQYF.

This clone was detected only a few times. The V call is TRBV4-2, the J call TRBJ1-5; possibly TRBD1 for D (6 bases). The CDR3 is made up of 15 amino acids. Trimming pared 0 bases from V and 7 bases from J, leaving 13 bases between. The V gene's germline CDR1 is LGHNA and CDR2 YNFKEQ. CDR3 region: CASSQDRQVRQPQHF. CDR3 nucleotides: TGTGCCAGCAGCCAAGACCGACAGGTGAGGCAGCCCCAGCATTTT.

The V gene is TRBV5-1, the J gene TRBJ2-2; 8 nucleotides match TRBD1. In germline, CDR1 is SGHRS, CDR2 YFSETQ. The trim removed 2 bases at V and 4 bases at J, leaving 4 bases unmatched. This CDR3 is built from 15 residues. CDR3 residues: CASSLRTGSTGELFF. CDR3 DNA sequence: TGCGCCAGCAGCTTAAGGACAGGGAGCACCGGGGAGCTGTTTTTT.

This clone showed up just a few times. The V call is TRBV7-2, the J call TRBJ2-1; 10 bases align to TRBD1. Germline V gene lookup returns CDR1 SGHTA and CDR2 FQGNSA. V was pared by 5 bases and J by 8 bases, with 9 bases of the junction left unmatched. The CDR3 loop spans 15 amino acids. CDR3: CASSGGQGVFDEQFF. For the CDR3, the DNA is TGTGCCAGCAGCGGAGGACAGGGGGTTTTCGATGAGCAGTTCTTC.

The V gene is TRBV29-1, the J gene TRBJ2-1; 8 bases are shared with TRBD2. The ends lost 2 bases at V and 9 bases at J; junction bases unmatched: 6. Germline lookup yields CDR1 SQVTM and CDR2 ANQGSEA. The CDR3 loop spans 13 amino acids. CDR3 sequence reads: CSVERREVGEQFF. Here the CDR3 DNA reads TGCAGCGTTGAAAGGCGGGAGGTCGGTGAGCAGTTCTTC.

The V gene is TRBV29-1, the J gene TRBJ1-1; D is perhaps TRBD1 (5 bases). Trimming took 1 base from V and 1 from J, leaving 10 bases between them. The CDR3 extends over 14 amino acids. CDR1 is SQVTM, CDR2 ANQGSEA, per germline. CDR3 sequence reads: CSVEVRGGNTEAFF. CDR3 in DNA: TGCAGCGTTGAAGTTAGGGGCGGGAACACTGAAGCTTTCTTT.

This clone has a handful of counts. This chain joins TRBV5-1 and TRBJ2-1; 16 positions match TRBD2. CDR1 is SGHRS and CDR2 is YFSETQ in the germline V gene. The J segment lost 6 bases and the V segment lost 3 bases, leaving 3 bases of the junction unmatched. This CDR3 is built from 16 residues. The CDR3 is CASSSGTSGRGNEQFF. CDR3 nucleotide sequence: TGCGCCAGCAGCTCCGGGACTAGCGGGAGGGGCAATGAGCAGTTCTTC.

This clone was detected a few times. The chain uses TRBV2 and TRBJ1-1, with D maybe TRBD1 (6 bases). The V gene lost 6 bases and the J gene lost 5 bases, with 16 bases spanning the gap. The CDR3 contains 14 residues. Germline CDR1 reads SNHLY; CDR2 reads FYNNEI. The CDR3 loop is CASRTQGLGTEAFF. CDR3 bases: TGTGCCAGCAGGACGCAGGGGTTAGGGACTGAAGCTTTCTTT.

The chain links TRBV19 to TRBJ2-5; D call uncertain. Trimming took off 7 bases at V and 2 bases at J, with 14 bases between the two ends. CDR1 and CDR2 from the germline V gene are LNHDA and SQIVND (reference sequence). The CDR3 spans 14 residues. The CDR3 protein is CASKKVGYQETQYF. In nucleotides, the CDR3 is TGTGCCAGTAAAAAGGTGGGCTATCAAGAGACCCAGTACTTC. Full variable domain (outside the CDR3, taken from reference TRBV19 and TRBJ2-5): DGGITQSPKYLFRKEGQNVTLSCEQNLNHDAMYWYRQDPGQGLRLIYYSQIVNDFQKGDIAEGYSVSREKKESFPLTVTSAQKNPTAFYLCASKKVGYQETQYFGPGTRLLVL.

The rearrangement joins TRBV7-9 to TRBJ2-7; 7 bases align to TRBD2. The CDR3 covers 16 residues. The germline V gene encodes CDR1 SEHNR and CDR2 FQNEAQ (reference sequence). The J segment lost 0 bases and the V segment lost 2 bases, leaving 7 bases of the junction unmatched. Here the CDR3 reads CASSLRPGGSSYEQYF. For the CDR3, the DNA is TGTGCCAGCAGCTTAAGGCCCGGGGGGAGCTCCTACGAGCAGTACTTC.

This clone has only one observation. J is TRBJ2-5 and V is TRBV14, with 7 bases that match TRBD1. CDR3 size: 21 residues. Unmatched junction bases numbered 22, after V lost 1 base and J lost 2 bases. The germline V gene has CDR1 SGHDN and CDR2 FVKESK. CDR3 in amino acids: CASSQAPSGSYRGAGQETQYF. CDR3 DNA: TGTGCCAGCAGCCAAGCTCCCTCGGGAAGCTACAGGGGCGCAGGACAAGAGACCCAGTACTTC.

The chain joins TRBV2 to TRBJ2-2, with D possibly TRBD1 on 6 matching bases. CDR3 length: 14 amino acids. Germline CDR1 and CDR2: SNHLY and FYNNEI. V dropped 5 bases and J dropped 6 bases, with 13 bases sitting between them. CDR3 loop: CASSKDSQPGELFF. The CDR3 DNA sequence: TGTGCCAGCAGTAAGGACAGCCAACCCGGGGAGCTGTTTTTT.

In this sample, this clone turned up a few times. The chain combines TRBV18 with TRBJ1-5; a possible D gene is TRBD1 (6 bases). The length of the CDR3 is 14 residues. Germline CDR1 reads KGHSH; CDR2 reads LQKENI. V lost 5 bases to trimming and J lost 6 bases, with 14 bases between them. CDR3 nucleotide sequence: TGTGCCAGCTCAGCATTACAGGGTAGTCAGCCCCAGCATTTT. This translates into CASSALQGSQPQHF.

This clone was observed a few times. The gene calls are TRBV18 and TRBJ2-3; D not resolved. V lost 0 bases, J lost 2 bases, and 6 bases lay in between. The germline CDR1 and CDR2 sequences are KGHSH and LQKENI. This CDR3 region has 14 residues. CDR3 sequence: CASSPPTATDTQYF. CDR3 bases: TGTGCCAGCTCACCACCAACGGCCACAGATACGCAGTATTTT.

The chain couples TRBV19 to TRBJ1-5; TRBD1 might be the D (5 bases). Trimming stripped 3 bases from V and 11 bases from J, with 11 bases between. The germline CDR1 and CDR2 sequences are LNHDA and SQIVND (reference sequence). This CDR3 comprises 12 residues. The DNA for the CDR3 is TGTGCCAGTAGTATTACAGGTGGATCCCAGCATTTT. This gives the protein CASSITGGSQHF.

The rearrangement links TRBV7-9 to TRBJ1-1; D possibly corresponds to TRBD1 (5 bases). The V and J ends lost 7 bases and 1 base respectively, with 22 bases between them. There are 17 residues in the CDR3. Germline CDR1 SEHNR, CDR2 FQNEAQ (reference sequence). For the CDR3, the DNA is TGTGCCAGCACCAAACGAGGGGTTCGGACGGGGAACACTGAAGCTTTCTTT. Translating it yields CASTKRGVRTGNTEAFF.

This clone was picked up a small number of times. CDR3 nucleotides: TGTGCCAGCAGCCCGCCCTGGGGTGAGCAGTTCTTC. Encoded protein: CASSPPWGEQFF. V and J are TRBV28 and TRBJ2-1; D is unresolved. V dropped 6 bases and J dropped 9 bases, with 12 bases sitting between them. Germline CDR1 is MDHEN and CDR2 is SYDVKM. The CDR3 consists of 12 residues.

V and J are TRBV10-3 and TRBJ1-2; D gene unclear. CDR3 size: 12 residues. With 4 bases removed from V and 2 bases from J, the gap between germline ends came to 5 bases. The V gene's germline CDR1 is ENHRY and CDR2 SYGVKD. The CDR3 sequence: CAISAGNYGYTF. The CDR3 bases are TGTGCCATCAGTGCAGGCAACTATGGCTACACCTTC.

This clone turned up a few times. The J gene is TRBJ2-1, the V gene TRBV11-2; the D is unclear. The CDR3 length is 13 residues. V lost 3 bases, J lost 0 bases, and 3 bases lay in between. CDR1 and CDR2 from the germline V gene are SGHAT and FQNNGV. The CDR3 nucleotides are TGTGCCAGCAGCTTTGACTCCTACAATGAGCAGTTCTTC. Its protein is CASSFDSYNEQFF.